The source of this T cell receptor (beta chain) is a study of cytomegalovirus exposure and HLA in healthy donors. Findings and limits, study-wide: In a later analysis, TCR beta V- and J-gene trimming showed a link to a missense DCLRE1C variant. Within the data, a cluster of highly shared sequence variants was likely a sequencing artifact.

This clone was seen just once. No antigen is known for it. An end of the junction differs from the germline gene, which may be a read error. The PCR ran on 60 Vbeta and 13 Jbeta primers. Some clones are missing from TCRdb's copy, which holds only in-frame ones; the method was immunoSEQ multiplex PCR. There are around 150,000 clones in the sample; around 79% occur only once, and around 6.3% lies in the top ten. The sample taken for sequencing was PBMCs. The TCR sequence derives from a man aged 35-49 years in good health and CMV-seropositive.

The CDR3 nucleotides read TGTGCCAGCAGTTACGCTCAGGACAGGGGGAACCACCTTTTC. It translates to CASSYAQDRGNHLF. The chain carries TRBV6-5 and TRBJ2-7, with 10 positions matching TRBD1. The V gene's germline CDR1 is MNHEY and CDR2 SVGAGI. The CDR3 has 14 amino acids.